This passage covers 18 T cell receptor beta chains from one sample sequenced in a study of beta chain features in type 1 diabetes. Points from the study as a whole: When Type 1 diabetes patients were examined, their TCRB CDR3s proved moderately but significantly shorter in all four CD4+ subsets.

The antigens these receptors bind are not known. Expressed TCRB transcripts were sequenced, since all the RNA that had been isolated was reverse transcribed. Profiling relied on immunoSEQ multiplex PCR, and the TCRdb table lists in-frame clones only, not all of them. The repertoire consists of 100,000 to 150,000 clones, with roughly 15% occurring once and the leading ten covering less than 3%. The specimen was central memory CD4+ T cells from blood. Receptor source: a man in his thirties or forties with type 1 diabetes.

The chain uses TRBV9 and TRBJ2-2; 7 bases agree with TRBD2. The CDR3 extends over 16 amino acids. The germline V gene has CDR1 SGDLS and CDR2 YYNGEE. V lost 0 bases and J lost 0; bases outside the gene matches: 2. This chain's CDR3 is CASSVVGGANTGELFF. CDR3 DNA sequence: TGTGCCAGCAGCGTAGTGGGAGGGGCGAACACCGGGGAGCTGTTTTTT.

This clone was counted a few times. The chain recombines TRBV19 with TRBJ2-2; 9 bases are shared with TRBD1. The CDR3 loop spans 18 amino acids. V lost 7 bases, J lost 6 bases, and 18 bases stayed unmatched. Germline CDR1 and CDR2: LNHDA and SQIVND (reference sequence). CDR3 DNA sequence: TGTGCCAGTACCTCTGGACGCGCTGGACAGGGGCCCCCCGGGGAGCTGTTTTTT. Amino acids: CASTSGRAGQGPPGELFF.

The CDR3 reads CASSLADRGNSPLHF. In DNA, the CDR3 is TGTGCCAGCAGCTTAGCGGACAGGGGTAATTCACCCCTCCACTTT. The rearrangement joins TRBV7-8 to TRBJ1-6; 9 bases are a match to TRBD1. V gave up 0 bases and J gave up 6 bases; unmatched junction bases: 0. The CDR3 runs to 15 residues. Germline CDR1 is SGHVS and CDR2 is FQNEAQ.

V is TRBV25-1 and J is TRBJ2-7; TRBD1 or TRBD2 may be the D gene (5 bases each). CDR1 is MGHDK, CDR2 SYGVNS, per germline. The CDR3 is 16 amino acids. Trimming removed 6 bases from V and 6 bases from J, with 24 bases in between. This CDR3 is CASRDSSGTDPGEQYF. The CDR3 nucleotides are TGTGCCAGCAGGGATAGTTCCGGGACGGATCCGGGCGAGCAGTACTTC.

The chain couples TRBV19 to TRBJ2-1; maybe TRBD2 (5 bases). Trimming shortened V by 6 bases and J by 0 bases, and 12 bases separated the two germline ends. Per germline, CDR1 LNHDA and CDR2 SQIVND (reference sequence). The length of the CDR3 is 15 residues. The CDR3: CASRGLFSSYNEQFF. DNA of the CDR3: TGTGCCAGTAGAGGACTTTTCAGCTCCTACAATGAGCAGTTCTTC.

This clone occurred a few times. This chain's CDR3 is CASKWFGLPYNEQFF. The CDR3 coding sequence is TGTGCCAGTAAGTGGTTCGGGTTACCCTACAATGAGCAGTTCTTC. This rearrangement joins TRBV19 to TRBJ2-1; D is undetermined. V lost 7 bases and J lost 2, with 15 bases in between. The CDR3 runs 15 residues. Germline loops: CDR1 LNHDA, CDR2 SQIVND (reference sequence).

V usage is TRBV6-1 and J usage is TRBJ2-1; 8 bases map to TRBD2. V was pared by 4 bases and J by 7 bases, with 12 bases of the junction left unmatched. Germline V gene sequence: CDR1 MNHNS, CDR2 SASEGT. CDR3 length equals 16 residues. This CDR3 reads CASSGAAGGEGNEQFF. The CDR3 coding sequence is TGTGCCAGCAGTGGAGCGGCGGGGGGCGAAGGGAATGAGCAGTTCTTC.

The CDR3, as DNA: TGTGCCACCCGTCCGTGGGTCGGTGCGGGACCGAGCTCCTACGAGCAGTACTTC. Encoded protein: CATRPWVGAGPSSYEQYF. The rearrangement joins TRBV27 to TRBJ2-7; perhaps TRBD2 as D (6 bases). Trimming removed 10 bases from V and 0 bases from J, with 28 bases in between. This CDR3 is built from 18 residues. Per the germline V gene, CDR1 is MNHEY and CDR2 is SMNVEV (reference sequence).

This clone was found a few times. Other nucleotide sequences from this sample produce the same CDR3. The chain has TRBV5-1 and TRBJ2-7; D is possibly TRBD1 (5 bases). V shed 0 bases and J shed 3 bases, with 13 bases lying between them. The V gene's germline CDR1 is SGHRS and CDR2 YFSETQ. The CDR3 sequence is 15 residues long. Here the CDR3 reads CASSLAPGQNYEQYF. The CDR3, as DNA: TGCGCCAGCAGCTTGGCACCCGGACAAAACTACGAGCAGTACTTC.

This clone was recorded once. The J gene is TRBJ2-3, the V gene TRBV5-4, with D uncertain. Germline V lookup: CDR1 SGHNT, CDR2 YYREEE (reference sequence). The CDR3 loop spans 12 amino acids. Trimming removed 2 bases from V and 5 bases from J, with 6 bases in between. CDR3 nucleotides: TGTGCCAGCAGCTTTGGAAGAGATACGCAGTATTTT. Its translation: CASSFGRDTQYF.

The chain combines TRBV6-6 with TRBJ1-5; D remains unclear. CDR1 is MNHNY and CDR2 is SVGAGI in the germline V gene (reference sequence). V was pared by 2 bases and J by 0 bases, with 11 bases between. This CDR3 spans 16 amino acids. The CDR3: CASSYPEGTSNQPQHF. CDR3 DNA sequence: TGTGCCAGCAGTTACCCAGAGGGAACTAGCAATCAGCCCCAGCATTTT.

This clone turned up a few times. The same CDR3 arises from other DNA sequences in this sample as well. V usage is TRBV28 and J usage is TRBJ2-3; D is uncertain. From germline, CDR1 is MDHEN and CDR2 SYDVKM. The CDR3 has 12 residues. Trimming removed 5 bases at V and 2 bases at J, with 5 bases between. The CDR3 DNA follows: TGTGCCAGCAGTCTTACCACAGATACGCAGTATTTT. Residues: CASSLTTDTQYF.

Only a few counts were recorded for this clone. V and J are TRBV19 and TRBJ2-1; D unresolved. This CDR3 is built from 12 residues. CDR1 is LNHDA, CDR2 SQIVND, per germline (reference sequence). V shed 2 bases and J shed 7 bases, with 6 bases lying between them. Written as DNA, the CDR3 is TGTGCCAGTAGTATAACAGATAATGAGCAGTTCTTC. Its protein product is CASSITDNEQFF. Looking up the rest from reference TRBV19 and TRBJ2-1 gives the full variable domain: DGGITQSPKYLFRKEGQNVTLSCEQNLNHDAMYWYRQDPGQGLRLIYYSQIVNDFQKGDIAEGYSVSREKKESFPLTVTSAQKNPTAFYLCASSITDNEQFFGPGTRLTVL.

This clone was counted only a few times. The V call is TRBV4-3, the J call TRBJ1-1; D is uncertain. The V gene's germline CDR1 is LGHNA and CDR2 YSLEER. The CDR3 spans 18 residues. Trimming shortened V by 0 bases and J by 4 bases, and 21 bases separated the two germline ends. CDR3 amino acids: CASSQESVLYVRSTEAFF. CDR3 DNA: TGCGCCAGCAGCCAAGAAAGTGTGCTGTATGTTCGGAGCACTGAAGCTTTCTTT.

This clone was seen more than once but under ten times. The same CDR3 also results from other DNA sequences found in this sample. The rearrangement links TRBV20-1 to TRBJ1-1; the D is unclear. The CDR3 runs to 10 residues. Trimming took off 2 bases at V and 2 bases at J, with 0 bases between the two ends. Germline CDR1 and CDR2: DFQATT and SNEGSKA (reference sequence). The CDR3 nucleotides read TGCAGTGCTAGAAACACTGAAGCTTTCTTT. Translating gives CSARNTEAFF.

This clone was detected only a few times. The DNA for the CDR3 is TGTGCCAGCAGTCCTGATAGCGGGGGGGCCTCTGAGCAGTTCTTC. Protein: CASSPDSGGASEQFF. The chain employs TRBV6-6 and TRBJ2-1, with 11 bases lining up with TRBD2. V lost 5 bases, J lost 9 bases, and 9 bases stayed unmatched. The CDR3 spans 15 residues. CDR1 is MNHNY, CDR2 SVGAGI, per germline (reference sequence).

In its sample, this clone was seen a few times. V usage is TRBV2 and J usage is TRBJ1-2; perhaps TRBD1 as D (6 bases). The germline V gene has CDR1 SNHLY and CDR2 FYNNEI. Trimming took 5 bases from V and 2 from J, leaving 9 bases between them. This CDR3 is built from 13 residues. CDR3 loop: CASSSDRNYGYTF. DNA for the CDR3: TGTGCCAGCAGTTCTGACAGGAACTATGGCTACACCTTC.

In its sample, this clone was seen many times. The V call is TRBV28, the J call TRBJ2-1, with TRBD2 matching 8 bases. CDR1 MDHEN and CDR2 SYDVKM come from the germline V gene. With 2 bases clipped from V and 8 bases from J, the junction kept 11 bases outside the gene matches. This CDR3 is built from 16 residues. The CDR3, as DNA: TGTGCCAGCAGTTTACTTCCGAGCGGGGGATCGGATGAGCAGTTCTTC. Translation gives CASSLLPSGGSDEQFF.